Sequencing of this TCR beta chain was carried out in a study of shared T cell receptors in the human thymus. Here immunoSEQ multiplex PCR was the method, and the copy in TCRdb shows in-frame clones only, minus some. This table has 630,000 or so clones, 80% to 90% appearing once. Looked up from germline, CDR1 is KGHSH and CDR2 is LQKENI. The CDR3 contains 14 residues. V lost 2 bases, J lost 7 bases, and 9 bases lay in between. This clone was detected once. The data also belong to a second study, concerning human thymus T cells. That work contributes: During corrective heart surgery, resections were taken, and the thymus tissue came from them.

Material for sequencing was thymocytes. The rearrangement links TRBV18 to TRBJ1-6; no reliable D call. The source is a boy under three years old with a congenital heart defect. The CDR3 protein is CASSPEERNSPLHF. CDR3 DNA: TGTGCCAGCTCACCAGAGGAGAGGAATTCACCCCTCCACTTT.